Sequencing of this T cell receptor (beta chain) was carried out in a study of blood T cell repertoires in COVID-19. Germline CDR1 LNHDA, CDR2 SQIVND (reference sequence). The CDR3 spans 14 residues. V trimming: 9 bases; J trimming: 2 bases; junction bases outside the gene matches: 6. Some clones are missing from TCRdb's copy, which holds only in-frame ones; the method was immunoSEQ multiplex PCR. The table shows roughly 150,000 clones, with roughly 80% occurring only once. The sample comprised peripheral blood. The chain has TRBV19 and TRBJ1-2, with 10 bases fitting TRBD1. The sequence derives from a woman aged 80 or older with acute or convalescent COVID-19. This CDR3 is CASLDRGLNYGYTF. The CDR3 nucleotides are TGTGCCAGCCTAGACAGGGGGCTAAACTATGGCTACACCTTC.